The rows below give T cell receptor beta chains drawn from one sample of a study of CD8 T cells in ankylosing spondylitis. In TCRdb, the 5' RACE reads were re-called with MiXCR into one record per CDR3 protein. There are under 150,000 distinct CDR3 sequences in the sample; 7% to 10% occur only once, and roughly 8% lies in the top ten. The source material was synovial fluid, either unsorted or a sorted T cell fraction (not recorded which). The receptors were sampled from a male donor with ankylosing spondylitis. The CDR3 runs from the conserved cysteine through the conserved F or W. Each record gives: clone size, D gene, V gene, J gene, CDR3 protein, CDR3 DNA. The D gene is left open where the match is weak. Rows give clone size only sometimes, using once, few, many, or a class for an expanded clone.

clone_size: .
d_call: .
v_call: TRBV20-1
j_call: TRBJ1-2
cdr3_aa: CSASRRDRDYGYTF
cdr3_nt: TGCAGTGCTTCCCGCCGGGATCGGGACTATGGCTACACCTTC

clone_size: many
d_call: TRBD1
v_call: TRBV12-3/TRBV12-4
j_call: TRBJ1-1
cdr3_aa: CASSWAGGRNTEAFF
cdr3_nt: TGTGCCAGCAGTTGGGCAGGGGGCCGGAACACTGAAGCTTTCTTT

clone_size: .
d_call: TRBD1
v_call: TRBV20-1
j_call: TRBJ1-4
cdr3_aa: CSARDRRTGGYEKLFF
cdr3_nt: TGCAGTGCTAGAGATCGTCGGACAGGGGGCTATGAAAAACTGTTTTTT

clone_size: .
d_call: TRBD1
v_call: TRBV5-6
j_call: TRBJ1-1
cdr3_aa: CASSSTGGFVRGTEAFF
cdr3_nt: TGTGCCAGCAGCTCGACAGGGGGATTCGTTCGGGGAACTGAAGCTTTCTTT

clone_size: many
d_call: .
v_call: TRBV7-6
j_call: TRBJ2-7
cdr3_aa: CASSTPDTYEQYF
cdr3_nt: TGTGCCAGCAGCACCCCGGACACCTACGAGCAGTACTTC

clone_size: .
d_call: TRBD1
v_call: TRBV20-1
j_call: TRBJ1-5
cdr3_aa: CSAGRTGFNQPQHF
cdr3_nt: TGCAGTGCCGGGCGGACAGGGTTCAATCAGCCCCAGCATTTT

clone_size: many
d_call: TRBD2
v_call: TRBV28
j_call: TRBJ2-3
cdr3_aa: CASSYILAGGTDTQYF
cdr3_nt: TGTGCCAGCAGTTACATACTAGCGGGAGGGACAGATACGCAGTATTTT

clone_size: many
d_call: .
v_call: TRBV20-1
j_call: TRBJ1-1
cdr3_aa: CSALVNLNTEAFF
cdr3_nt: TGCAGTGCTCTCGTCAATTTGAACACTGAAGCTTTCTTT

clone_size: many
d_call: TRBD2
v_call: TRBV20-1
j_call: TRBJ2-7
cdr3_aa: CSATWGGSNEQYF
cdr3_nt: TGCAGTGCTACCTGGGGAGGGTCCAACGAGCAGTACTTC

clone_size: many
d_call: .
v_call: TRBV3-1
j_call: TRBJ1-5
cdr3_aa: CASSRGDGDQPQHF
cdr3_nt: TGTGCCAGCAGCCGGGGGGACGGAGATCAGCCCCAGCATTTT

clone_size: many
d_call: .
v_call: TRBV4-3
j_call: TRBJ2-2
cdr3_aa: CASSQNRERELFF
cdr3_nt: TGCGCCAGCAGCCAAAACAGGGAAAGGGAGCTGTTTTTT

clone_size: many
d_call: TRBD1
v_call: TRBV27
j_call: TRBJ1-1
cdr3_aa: CASSRSAGGTEAFF
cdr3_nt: TGTGCCAGCAGTAGATCAGCAGGGGGCACTGAAGCTTTCTTT

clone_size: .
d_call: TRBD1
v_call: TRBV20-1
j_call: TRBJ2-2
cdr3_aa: CSARDPLGQGSGELFF
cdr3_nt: TGCAGTGCTAGAGATCCTTTGGGACAGGGTTCCGGGGAGCTGTTTTTT

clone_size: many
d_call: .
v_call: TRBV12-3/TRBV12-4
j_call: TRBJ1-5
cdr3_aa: CASSFWGSNQPQHF
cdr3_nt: TGTGCCAGCAGTTTTTGGGGGAGCAATCAGCCCCAGCATTTT

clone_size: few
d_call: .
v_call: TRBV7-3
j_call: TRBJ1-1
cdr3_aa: CASSLTTGTEAFF
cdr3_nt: TGTGCCAGCAGCTTAACCACGGGGACTGAAGCTTTCTTT

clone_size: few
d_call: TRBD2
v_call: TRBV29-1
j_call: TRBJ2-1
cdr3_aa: CSVETSGLSLF
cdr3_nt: TGCAGCGTTGAAACTAGCGGACTTTCCTTATTC

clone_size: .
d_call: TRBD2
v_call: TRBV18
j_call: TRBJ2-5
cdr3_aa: CASSPTLTGRIETQYF
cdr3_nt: TGTGCCAGCTCACCTACCCTGACCGGGAGGATCGAGACCCAGTACTTC

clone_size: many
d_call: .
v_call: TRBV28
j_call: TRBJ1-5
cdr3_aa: CASRRLIQGNQPQHF
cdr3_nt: TGTGCCAGCAGGCGGTTAATCCAGGGGAATCAGCCCCAGCATTTT

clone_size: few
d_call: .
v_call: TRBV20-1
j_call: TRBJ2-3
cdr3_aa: CSAIPHVTSTDTQYF
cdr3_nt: TGCAGTGCTATACCCCATGTAACGAGCACAGATACGCAGTATTTT

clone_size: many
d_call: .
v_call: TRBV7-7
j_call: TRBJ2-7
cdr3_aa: CASSLADGPYEQYF
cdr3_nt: TGTGCTAGCAGCTTAGCAGACGGACCCTACGAGCAGTACTTC

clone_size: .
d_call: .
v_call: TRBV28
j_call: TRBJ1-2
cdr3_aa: CASSTEGGYTF
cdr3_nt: TGTGCCAGCAGTACAGAGGGGGGCTACACCTTC

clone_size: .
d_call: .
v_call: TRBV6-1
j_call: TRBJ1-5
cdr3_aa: CASSQGRVSNQPQHF
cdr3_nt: TGTGCCAGCAGCCAGGGACGGGTTAGCAATCAGCCCCAGCATTTT

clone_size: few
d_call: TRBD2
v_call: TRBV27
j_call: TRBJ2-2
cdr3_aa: CASSLLAGVGTGELFF
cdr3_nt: TGTGCCAGCAGTCTCTTAGCGGGAGTGGGCACCGGGGAGCTGTTTTTT

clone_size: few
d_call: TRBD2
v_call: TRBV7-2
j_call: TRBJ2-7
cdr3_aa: CASSQPGLGSPEQYF
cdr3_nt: TGTGCCAGCAGCCAGCCGGGACTAGGGAGTCCTGAGCAGTACTTC

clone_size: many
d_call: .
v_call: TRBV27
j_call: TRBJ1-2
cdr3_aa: CASGTGYGYTF
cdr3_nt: TGTGCCAGCGGGACCGGCTATGGCTACACCTTC

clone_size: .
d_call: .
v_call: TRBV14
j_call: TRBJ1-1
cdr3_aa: CASSRRTGNTEAFF
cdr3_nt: TGTGCCAGCAGCCGACGGACGGGGAACACTGAAGCTTTCTTT

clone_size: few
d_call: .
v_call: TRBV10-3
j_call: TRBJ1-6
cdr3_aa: CAISEGLNSPLHF
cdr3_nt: TGTGCCATCAGTGAAGGCCTCAATTCACCCCTCCACTTT

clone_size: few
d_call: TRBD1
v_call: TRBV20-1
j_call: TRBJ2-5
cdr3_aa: CSSLQGAEETQYF
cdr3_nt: TGCAGTTCGTTACAGGGGGCCGAGGAGACCCAGTACTTC

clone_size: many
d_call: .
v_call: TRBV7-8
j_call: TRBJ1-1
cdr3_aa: CASSRGAGVTEAFF
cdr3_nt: TGTGCCAGCAGCCGGGGGGCCGGGGTCACTGAAGCTTTCTTT

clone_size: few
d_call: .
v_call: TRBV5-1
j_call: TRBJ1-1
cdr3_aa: CASSLDRVDTEAFF
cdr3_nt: TGCGCCAGCAGCTTGGACAGGGTGGACACTGAAGCTTTCTTT

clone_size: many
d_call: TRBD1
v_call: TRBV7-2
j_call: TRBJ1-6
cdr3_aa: CASSLDRVGNSPLHF
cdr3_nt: TGTGCCAGCAGCTTGGACAGGGTGGGTAATTCACCCCTCCACTTT

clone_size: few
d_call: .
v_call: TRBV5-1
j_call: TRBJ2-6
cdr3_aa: CASSFREPWANVLTF
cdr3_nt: TGCGCCAGCAGCTTTCGAGAGCCGTGGGCCAACGTCCTGACTTTC

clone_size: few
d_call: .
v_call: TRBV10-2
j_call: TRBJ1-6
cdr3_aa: CASSDPPGSSYNSPLHF
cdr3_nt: TGCGCCAGCAGTGACCCCCCAGGGAGCTCCTATAATTCACCCCTCCACTTT

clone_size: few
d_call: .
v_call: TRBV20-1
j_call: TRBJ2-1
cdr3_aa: CSAKQGGWLSEQFF
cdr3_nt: TGCAGTGCTAAACAAGGGGGGTGGTTGAGTGAGCAGTTCTTC

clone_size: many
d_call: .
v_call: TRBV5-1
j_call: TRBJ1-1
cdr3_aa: CASSLVGGKNTEAFF
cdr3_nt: TGCGCCAGCAGCTTGGTTGGGGGAAAGAACACTGAAGCTTTCTTT

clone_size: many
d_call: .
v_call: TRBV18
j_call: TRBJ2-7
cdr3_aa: CASSRASSTYEQYF
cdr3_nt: TGTGCCAGCTCACGGGCCAGCTCCACCTACGAGCAGTACTTC

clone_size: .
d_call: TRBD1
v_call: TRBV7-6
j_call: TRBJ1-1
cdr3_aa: CASSSRQGGTEAFF
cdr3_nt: TGTGCCAGCAGCTCCAGACAGGGCGGCACTGAAGCTTTCTTT

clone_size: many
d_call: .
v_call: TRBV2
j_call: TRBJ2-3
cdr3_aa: CASTQGTDTQYF
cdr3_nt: TGTGCCAGCACCCAGGGCACAGATACGCAGTATTTT

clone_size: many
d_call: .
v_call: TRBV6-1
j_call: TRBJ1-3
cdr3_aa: CASSLLGPGNTIYF
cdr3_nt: TGTGCCAGCAGCCTGCTAGGGCCTGGAAACACCATATATTTT

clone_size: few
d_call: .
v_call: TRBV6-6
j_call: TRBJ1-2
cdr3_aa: CASGRLEGYTF
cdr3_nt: TGTGCCAGCGGGCGGCTCGAGGGCTACACCTTC

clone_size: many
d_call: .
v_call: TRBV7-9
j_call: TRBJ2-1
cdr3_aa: CASSLRGNEQFF
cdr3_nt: TGTGCCAGCAGTTTGCGGGGCAATGAGCAGTTCTTC

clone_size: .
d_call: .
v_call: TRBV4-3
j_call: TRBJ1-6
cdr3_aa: CASSQGTGGRPLHF
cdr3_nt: TGCGCCAGCAGCCAAGGCACGGGGGGTAGACCCCTCCACTTT

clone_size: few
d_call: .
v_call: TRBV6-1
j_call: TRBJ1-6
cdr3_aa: CATRERGANSPLHF
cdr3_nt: TGTGCCACTAGGGAACGGGGGGCTAATTCACCCCTCCACTTT

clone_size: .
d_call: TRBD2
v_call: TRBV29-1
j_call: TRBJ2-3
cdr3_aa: CSAAAGGTDTQYF
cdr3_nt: TGCAGCGCCGCAGCGGGAGGGACAGATACGCAGTATTTT

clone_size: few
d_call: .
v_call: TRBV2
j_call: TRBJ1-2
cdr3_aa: CASSVASYGYTF
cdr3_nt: TGTGCCAGCAGTGTGGCGTCTTATGGCTACACCTTC

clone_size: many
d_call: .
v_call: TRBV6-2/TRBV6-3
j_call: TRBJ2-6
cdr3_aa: CASTVGPLSGANVLTF
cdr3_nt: TGTGCCAGCACCGTCGGGCCCCTCTCCGGGGCCAACGTCCTGACTTTC

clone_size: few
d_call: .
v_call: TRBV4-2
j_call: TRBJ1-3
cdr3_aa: CASSLGAETGNTIYF
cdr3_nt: TGTGCCAGCAGCCTCGGGGCGGAGACTGGAAACACCATATATTTT

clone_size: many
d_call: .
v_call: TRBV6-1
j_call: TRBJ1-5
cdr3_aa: CASRAGTGSNQPQHF
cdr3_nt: TGTGCCAGCAGGGCCGGGACGGGGAGCAATCAGCCCCAGCATTTT

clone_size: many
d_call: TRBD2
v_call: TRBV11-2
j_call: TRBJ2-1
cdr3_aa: CASSLDLGLAEDNEQFF
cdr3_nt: TGTGCCAGCAGCTTAGATTTGGGACTAGCGGAAGACAATGAGCAGTTCTTC

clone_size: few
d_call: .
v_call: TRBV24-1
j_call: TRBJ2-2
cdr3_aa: CATGQSAGELFF
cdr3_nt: TGTGCCACCGGCCAATCTGCCGGGGAGCTGTTTTTT

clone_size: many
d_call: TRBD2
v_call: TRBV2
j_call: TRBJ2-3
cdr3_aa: CASTQRAGAGTDTQYF
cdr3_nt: TGTGCCAGCACCCAGAGGGCGGGAGCGGGTACAGATACGCAGTATTTT

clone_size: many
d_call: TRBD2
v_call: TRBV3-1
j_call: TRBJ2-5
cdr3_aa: CASSQDVLAGWETQYF
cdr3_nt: TGTGCCAGCAGCCAAGACGTACTAGCGGGCTGGGAGACCCAGTACTTC

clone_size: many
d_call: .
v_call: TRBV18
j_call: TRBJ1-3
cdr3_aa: CASSWTDSGNTIYF
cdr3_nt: TGTGCCAGCTCATGGACGGACTCTGGAAACACCATATATTTT

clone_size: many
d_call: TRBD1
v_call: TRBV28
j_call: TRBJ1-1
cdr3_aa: CASSLGTATENTEAFF
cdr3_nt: TGTGCCAGCAGTTTAGGGACAGCGACTGAGAACACTGAAGCTTTCTTT

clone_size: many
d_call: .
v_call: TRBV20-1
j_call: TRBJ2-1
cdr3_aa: CSAWDNEQFF
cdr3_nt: TGCAGTGCTTGGGACAATGAGCAGTTCTTC

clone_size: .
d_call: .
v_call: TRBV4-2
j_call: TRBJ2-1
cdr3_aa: CASSQMEGIGSYNEQFF
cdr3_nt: TGTGCCAGCAGCCAAATGGAGGGGATTGGGTCCTACAATGAGCAGTTCTTC

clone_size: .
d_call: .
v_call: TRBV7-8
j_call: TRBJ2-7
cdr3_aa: CASSLKETGPYEQYF
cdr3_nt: TGTGCCAGCAGCTTAAAGGAGACAGGCCCCTACGAGCAGTACTTC

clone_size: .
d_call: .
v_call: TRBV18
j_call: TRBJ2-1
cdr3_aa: CASSPLEGYYNEQFF
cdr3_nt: TGTGCCAGCTCACCGTTAGAGGGATACTACAATGAGCAGTTCTTC

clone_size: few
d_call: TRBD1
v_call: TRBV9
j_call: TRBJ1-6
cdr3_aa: CASSVDQGVYNSPLHF
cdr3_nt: TGTGCCAGCAGCGTAGACCAGGGGGTTTATAATTCACCCCTCCACTTT